This TCR beta chain was identified during a study of cytomegalovirus exposure and HLA in healthy donors (dated by TCRdb to 2015 to 2018). About the study as a whole: An earlier analysis of 587 of the donors reported over 250 Gb of sequence data and about 120 million unique TCR beta sequences obtained from approximately 180 million T cells. About 310 gigabases of sequencing data and approximately 84 million unique TCR sequences were included in an early release covering 500 to 750 HLA-typed donors. Among the roughly 370 genotyped donors, roughly 80% belonged to the genetic ancestry cluster associated with self-reported Caucasian donors. The study aimed to test whether signatures of past pathogen exposure could be identified by cataloging public T cell receptors. Using immunosequencing, the study profiled T cell repertoires from about 620 subjects and related those repertoires to cytomegalovirus serostatus. Besides the first cohort of roughly 660 subjects, a separate validation cohort made up of 120 or so different subjects was used. High-throughput TCR immunosequencing, statistical association of individual TCRs with disease status, and machine learning were combined to predict cytomegalovirus infection status. A later analysis re-analyzed previously published TCR beta repertoires from roughly 690 donors and added high-resolution HLA genotyping to study TCR occurrence patterns. In the later analysis, no new phenotypic data were used to find candidate immune exposures; instead, reliance was placed on TCR beta sequences and their occurrence across donors. In an earlier analysis of roughly 600 of the donors, high-throughput TCR beta sequencing was used to judge whether each TCR beta V gene segment behaved as functional or pseudogenic. Donor age, sex, ethnicity and CMV serostatus were compiled alongside the repertoire data. Genome-wide SNP genotypes for about three fifths of the roughly 670 donors were used in a later genetic analysis, which treated that subset as a discovery cohort. Every discovery cohort repertoire had been produced on one sequencing platform. HLA typing included class I and class II loci at four-digit resolution. Typing coverage differed by locus: A, B, C, DRB1 and DQB1 were typed in about 620-640 donors, DQA1 in about 500, DPA1 in over 600, and DPB1 in around 440. Because of strong linkage in the cohort, a few DR-DQ haplotypes were treated as single units for association and clustering. Among 398 genotyped donors of the cohort, an average of around 240,000 unique TCR beta nucleotide sequences were sequenced per donor, 15% to 20% of them non-productive.

For this clone: Its antigen is still unknown. The input lacks base qualities; no much larger clone sits a single base away.

The investigation overall reported the following: Most TCR sequences were seen in very few donors, while some public TCRs were found in many individuals. The earlier analysis of fewer than 750 of the donors excluded roughly 17 rarely observed V segments, including chromosome 9 orphons, because counts were too low. The study gave a list of 150 to 200 TCR beta chains associated with cytomegalovirus. Only TCR beta chains were sequenced in this cohort, and the absence of alpha or paired-chain data limited detectable features. Specific HLA alleles were associated with around 18,000 TCR beta sequences at a false discovery rate of 0.05 in a later analysis. In a later genetic analysis, a missense DCLRE1C variant was associated with V-gene and J-gene trimming of TCR beta chains, and the association was replicated in an independent cohort. CMV serostatus was the only immune exposure information available for the cohort. A later analysis found that most CMV-associated TCR beta chains appeared HLA-restricted, with HLA associations seemingly driven largely by CMV exposure. Assigning TCR associations to individual alleles was difficult when HLA alleles, especially DR and DQ, strongly co-occurred. The 87-base-pair reads could not distinguish some IMGT-functional V segments, including TRBV6-2 and TRBV6-3, so those segments were excluded. According to a later analysis, parvovirus B19, influenza, CMV and Epstein-Barr virus appeared linked to several top co-occurrence clusters. The classifier was reported to diagnose cytomegalovirus status with high specificity and sensitivity in both the original and validation cohorts. Presence/absence analyses assumed roughly uniform sequencing depth across donors, an assumption that may not hold. A few of the identified cytomegalovirus-associated TCR beta chains were confirmed in vitro to be specific for cytomegalovirus antigens. A later analysis found that TCR association rates varied across HLA loci, with DRB1 alleles showing the most associated TCRs and HLA-C alleles the fewest. The authors suggested that the approach could potentially be extended to other disease states and immunological phenotypes. The sequencing pipeline was judged likely to have produced a cluster of highly shared sequence variants as a technical artifact. Linkage disequilibrium might explain the correlated functional status among segregating V segments, but an unknown experimental factor could not be ruled out. Compared with equally common non-associated chains, HLA-associated TCR beta chains in a later analysis were more clonally expanded and had lower generation probabilities. Because some donors lacked HLA typing at each locus, the association tests relied only on the typed subset. A further reported finding was that TCR beta sequences accurately predicted the HLA-A and HLA-B alleles for most subjects in the first cohort. A later genetic analysis reported fewer N-insertions in productive TCRs among donors in an Asian-associated ancestry cluster than the approximately 700-donor mean. An earlier analysis of 450 to 750 of the donors showed that most TCR beta V segments appeared in productive rearrangements either about 87% or about 30% of the time, which broadly matched IMGT annotations.

For this chain, trimming is 2 bases at the V end and 6 bases at the J end, and the number of junction bases without a gene match is 10. The germline V gene (reference sequence) gives CDR1 as GTSNPN and CDR2 as SVGIG. Counted from cysteine to phenylalanine, this CDR3 has 17 amino acids. The only DNA kept is the CDR3, 51 bases in frame from the first base. The cohort was made up of 650 to 700 healthy bone marrow donors. Cohort members were all nominally healthy when sampled, although unrecorded immune exposures were likely present. The donor tested CMV seronegative, placing the donor among the 300 to 400 seronegative members of the cohort. A peripheral blood sample was provided by each donor, and peripheral blood mononuclear cells were used for TCR beta sequencing. Genomic DNA extraction from the blood cell samples was performed with the Qiagen DNeasy Blood Extraction Kit. The library was built by means of the immunoSEQ multiplex PCR assay. For the multiplex PCR, a mixture combining 60 forward primers for TCR Vbeta segments and 13 reverse primers for TCR Jbeta segments was used. A multiplex PCR assay on genomic DNA amplified the CDR3 region of rearranged TCR beta genes. On the Illumina HiSeq System, the amplified TCR beta libraries were sequenced as 87-base-pair reads. In the original analysis: A later analysis counted tens of millions of unique TCR beta chains across the 500 to 850 repertoires, and approximately 11 million of these chains were shared by at least two donors. A nearest-neighbor algorithm error-corrected the raw reads and collapsed the reads into unique sequences, merging closely related sequences to remove PCR and sequencing errors. Alignment of CDR3 sequences to IMGT reference sequences was used to assign V, D and J gene segments. For a sequence to be retained, a match of at least six nucleotides was required to both a V gene segment and a J gene segment. A rearrangement was called productive if the CDR3 had no stop codons and remained in frame with V and J, and every other rearrangement was called non-productive. Following IMGT convention, CDR3 was defined as the stretch from the second conserved V-encoded cysteine to the conserved J-encoded phenylalanine. The earlier analysis of about 530 of the donors excluded any sequence lacking an unambiguous match to a single V gene segment. In an earlier analysis of about 590 of the donors, a V segment was called functional when productive rearrangements were above 56.7%, and segregating when the standard deviation between donors exceeded 5%. A statistical classification framework was built to diagnose cytomegalovirus status from the catalog of TCR beta chain sequences. In a later analysis, TCR nucleotide sequences were compared against IMGT/GENE-DB human TR gene sequences so that V and J genes could be assigned. Using the TCRdist pipeline, a later analysis assigned CDR3 sequences along with most-parsimonious VDJ recombination scenarios. In a later analysis, every TCR beta chain was defined by the combination of its CDR3 amino acid sequence and its V-gene family, and reads without a unique V-gene family were dropped. To address suspected cross-contamination and a sequencing artifact, a later analysis removed roughly 580 highly shared, low-generation-probability nucleotide sequences. In a later analysis, a clonal expansion index for each public chain was calculated from normalized within-repertoire ranks of inferred template counts. Generation probabilities in a later analysis came from a VDJ recombination model fitted to out-of-frame rearrangements, and those results were checked against IGoR. A later analysis scored TCR-TCR, TCR-HLA and TCR-CMV co-occurrence with hypergeometric tests, applying a repertoire-size bias correction to TCR pairs. To estimate false discovery rates, a later analysis permuted the HLA or CMV assignments 20 times. In a later analysis, co-occurring TCRs were grouped using DBSCAN, with TCRdist sequence similarity added in when clustering inside HLA-allele-positive subsets. Repertoires with fewer than 30,000 or more than 120,000 public chains were left out of co-occurrence clustering, as were four to six repertoires with anomalous nucleotide sharing. TCRdb mirrors the immuneACCESS table, restricted to in-frame sequences. Some clones are absent from its copies; in checked studies, under half trace to an unresolved V gene, and the reason for the others is unknown. V and J calls plus clone size are reproduced from that table; the DNA served to infer D and trimming. In all, the sample holds some 150,000 clones, and less than 85% of those were seen once. More than 1.2% of the sample is held by the ten biggest clonotypes.

The sequence is built from TRBV30 and TRBJ2-5, with TRBD2 matching 15 junction bases. What was sequenced was PBMCs. This TCR derives from a man aged 55 to 70 in good health and CMV-seronegative. The CDR3 reads as follows: CAWSPRTSGRAAKTQYF. The nucleotide sequence is given as TGTGCCTGGAGTCCGAGGACTAGCGGGAGGGCCGCAAAGACCCAGTACTTC.